This TCR beta chain emerged from a study of Graves' ophthalmopathy and Graves' hyperthyroidism. New diagnoses, under 2 months' duration, and ages 18 to 65 characterized the hyperthyroidism patients. Diagnoses were established from clinical symptoms, serum thyroxine, TRAb, thyroid ultrasound and orbital computed tomography. For repertoire sequencing, the TCR beta CDR3 regions were amplified from RNA transcripts. An initial RT-PCR round employing HTBI primers preceded a second-round multiplex PCR. TCRdb independently ran MiXCR on the multiplex PCR reads; one entry per CDR3 protein. In the table there are hundreds of thousands of distinct CDR3 sequences, 22% of which are singletons. Germline V gene sequence: CDR1 PRHDT, CDR2 FYEKMQ (reference sequence). CDR3 length: 12 amino acids. The V end was cut by 4 bases, the J end by 3 bases, with 6 bases between. This clonotype came up many times.

Specimen: peripheral blood. This rearrangement joins TRBV13 to TRBJ2-5; D remains ambiguous. This TCR was sampled from a woman aged 18-29 years with stable Graves' hyperthyroidism. Some clones in this sample may be carry-over from other donors' samples. The DNA of the CDR3 is TGTGCCAGCAGCTCCACGAAAGAGACCCAGTACTTC. Its translation is CASSSTKETQYF.